Listed below are T cell receptor beta chains from one sample, sequenced in a study of beta chain features in type 1 diabetes. Some clones are missing from TCRdb's copy, which holds only in-frame ones; the method was immunoSEQ multiplex PCR. This table has about half a million clones, approximately 30% appearing once. The specimen was naive CD4+ T cells from blood. The receptors were gathered from a young man in good health. Each CDR3 is given with its conserved first and last residue. The D gene is left open where the match is weak. Clone size is stated in some rows and not others, as once, few, many or a class when expanded.

v_gene: TRBV28; d_gene: .; abundance: .; j_gene: TRBJ1-4; CDR3aa: CASSLDTGVNEKLFF; CDR3nt: TGTGCCAGCAGTTTAGACACGGGAGTTAATGAAAAACTGTTTTTT
v_gene: TRBV2; d_gene: TRBD1; abundance: .; j_gene: TRBJ1-4; CDR3aa: CASSRQGADEKLFF; CDR3nt: TGTGCCAGCAGCCGACAGGGGGCGGATGAAAAACTGTTTTTT
v_gene: TRBV5-6; d_gene: TRBD2; abundance: .; j_gene: TRBJ2-3; CDR3aa: CASKRELTDTQYF; CDR3nt: TGTGCCAGCAAGCGGGAGTTGACAGATACGCAGTATTTT
v_gene: TRBV10-3; d_gene: TRBD1; abundance: .; j_gene: TRBJ2-2; CDR3aa: CAMTGQRLTGELFF; CDR3nt: TGTGCCATGACGGGACAGAGATTGACCGGGGAGCTGTTTTTT
v_gene: TRBV30; d_gene: .; abundance: .; j_gene: TRBJ1-3; CDR3aa: CAWTPRWGLSGNTIYF; CDR3nt: TGTGCCTGGACCCCGAGGTGGGGACTCTCTGGAAACACCATATATTTT
v_gene: TRBV7-2; d_gene: TRBD2; abundance: .; j_gene: TRBJ2-1; CDR3aa: CASSPQRDVYNEQFF; CDR3nt: TGTGCCAGCAGCCCCCAGCGGGATGTTTACAATGAGCAGTTCTTC
v_gene: TRBV29-1; d_gene: .; abundance: .; j_gene: TRBJ2-1; CDR3aa: CSVANHSSYNEQFF; CDR3nt: TGCAGCGTTGCCAACCACAGCTCCTACAATGAGCAGTTCTTC
v_gene: TRBV27; d_gene: TRBD1; abundance: .; j_gene: TRBJ2-7; CDR3aa: CASRKRTDRVHEQYF; CDR3nt: TGTGCCAGCAGGAAGAGGACGGACAGGGTCCACGAGCAGTACTTC
v_gene: TRBV27; d_gene: TRBD2; abundance: .; j_gene: TRBJ2-3; CDR3aa: CASVGLAGGINTQYF; CDR3nt: TGTGCCAGCGTAGGACTAGCGGGAGGAATAAATACGCAGTATTTT
v_gene: TRBV29-1; d_gene: TRBD2; abundance: .; j_gene: TRBJ2-1; CDR3aa: CSVEGPGLAGGRSYNEQFF; CDR3nt: TGCAGCGTTGAAGGACCCGGACTAGCGGGAGGAAGGTCCTACAATGAGCAGTTCTTC
v_gene: TRBV29-1; d_gene: TRBD1; abundance: .; j_gene: TRBJ2-2; CDR3aa: CSVDRGLDTGELFF; CDR3nt: TGCAGCGTTGACAGGGGGCTTGACACCGGGGAGCTGTTTTTT
v_gene: TRBV27; d_gene: TRBD2; abundance: few; j_gene: TRBJ2-5; CDR3aa: CASSSQLAEETQYF; CDR3nt: TGTGCCAGCAGTTCCCAACTAGCGGAGGAGACCCAGTACTTC
v_gene: TRBV7-9; d_gene: .; abundance: .; j_gene: TRBJ2-5; CDR3aa: CASSLGGQGQETQYF; CDR3nt: TGTGCCAGCAGCTTAGGTGGGCAGGGCCAAGAGACCCAGTACTTC
v_gene: TRBV30; d_gene: .; abundance: few; j_gene: TRBJ1-5; CDR3aa: CAWSVIPGVQPQHF; CDR3nt: TGTGCCTGGAGTGTAATCCCAGGGGTTCAGCCCCAGCATTTT
v_gene: TRBV14; d_gene: .; abundance: .; j_gene: TRBJ2-3; CDR3aa: CASSRNPTAGDTQYF; CDR3nt: TGTGCCAGCAGCCGTAATCCTACAGCAGGAGATACGCAGTATTTT
v_gene: TRBV15; d_gene: TRBD2; abundance: .; j_gene: TRBJ2-1; CDR3aa: CATSREAGGSYNEQFF; CDR3nt: TGTGCCACCAGCAGAGAAGCGGGAGGGTCCTACAATGAGCAGTTCTTC
v_gene: TRBV29-1; d_gene: .; abundance: few; j_gene: TRBJ2-7; CDR3aa: CSVGITAGTLTYEQYF; CDR3nt: TGCAGCGTTGGCATCACAGCTGGGACCCTCACCTACGAGCAGTACTTC
v_gene: TRBV28; d_gene: .; abundance: .; j_gene: TRBJ2-1; CDR3aa: CASSLYNEQFF; CDR3nt: TGTGCCAGCAGTTTATACAATGAGCAGTTCTTC
v_gene: TRBV7-9; d_gene: TRBD1; abundance: .; j_gene: TRBJ2-7; CDR3aa: CASSLARDREYEQYF; CDR3nt: TGTGCCAGCAGCTTAGCTAGGGACAGGGAGTACGAGCAGTACTTC
v_gene: TRBV30; d_gene: TRBD2; abundance: .; j_gene: TRBJ2-3; CDR3aa: CAWSVRASGSDTQYF; CDR3nt: TGTGCCTGGAGTGTACGGGCTAGCGGGAGTGATACGCAGTATTTT
v_gene: TRBV30; d_gene: .; abundance: .; j_gene: TRBJ1-5; CDR3aa: CAWSVKENQPQHF; CDR3nt: TGTGCCTGGAGTGTCAAGGAGAATCAGCCCCAGCATTTT
v_gene: TRBV4-3; d_gene: .; abundance: .; j_gene: TRBJ2-7; CDR3aa: CASSQDLPGVGEQYF; CDR3nt: TGCGCCAGCAGCCAAGATCTACCGGGAGTGGGGGAGCAGTACTTC
v_gene: TRBV30; d_gene: TRBD2; abundance: few; j_gene: TRBJ2-3; CDR3aa: CAWSRTSPYTDTQYF; CDR3nt: TGTGCCTGGAGCCGGACTAGCCCGTACACAGATACGCAGTATTTT
v_gene: TRBV5-4; d_gene: TRBD1; abundance: .; j_gene: TRBJ2-7; CDR3aa: CASSAGQGLTYEQYF; CDR3nt: TGTGCCAGCAGCGCGGGACAGGGGCTAACCTACGAGCAGTACTTC
v_gene: TRBV5-1; d_gene: .; abundance: .; j_gene: TRBJ2-7; CDR3aa: CASSPFGTSYEQYF; CDR3nt: TGCGCCAGCAGCCCATTCGGGACATCCTACGAGCAGTACTTC
v_gene: TRBV2; d_gene: TRBD2; abundance: .; j_gene: TRBJ2-1; CDR3aa: CASRESLAGNNEQFF; CDR3nt: TGTGCCAGCAGAGAGTCCCTAGCGGGGAACAATGAGCAGTTCTTC
v_gene: TRBV10-3; d_gene: .; abundance: .; j_gene: TRBJ2-7; CDR3aa: CAISELSRLSSYEQYF; CDR3nt: TGTGCCATCAGTGAGTTATCACGGTTGAGCTCCTACGAGCAGTACTTC
v_gene: TRBV28; d_gene: TRBD2; abundance: .; j_gene: TRBJ2-4; CDR3aa: CASSTRTSGRNIQYF; CDR3nt: TGTGCCAGCAGTACGAGGACTAGCGGGAGAAACATTCAGTACTTC
v_gene: TRBV2; d_gene: TRBD1; abundance: .; j_gene: TRBJ1-1; CDR3aa: CASSLDRGTEAFF; CDR3nt: TGTGCCAGCAGCCTCGACAGGGGGACTGAAGCTTTCTTT
v_gene: TRBV30; d_gene: .; abundance: few; j_gene: TRBJ2-1; CDR3aa: CAWSLYKGYGSYNEQFF; CDR3nt: TGTGCCTGGAGTCTCTATAAGGGCTATGGCTCCTACAATGAGCAGTTCTTC
v_gene: TRBV28; d_gene: TRBD1; abundance: .; j_gene: TRBJ2-4; CDR3aa: CASALFPTGQGGIQYF; CDR3nt: TGTGCCAGCGCGCTGTTCCCTACGGGACAGGGGGGAATTCAGTACTTC
v_gene: TRBV14; d_gene: TRBD1; abundance: .; j_gene: TRBJ1-4; CDR3aa: CASSHRTGANEKLFF; CDR3nt: TGTGCCAGCAGCCATCGGACAGGTGCTAATGAAAAACTGTTTTTT
v_gene: TRBV14; d_gene: TRBD2; abundance: .; j_gene: TRBJ2-5; CDR3aa: CASSQARKLAGFQETQYF; CDR3nt: TGTGCCAGCAGCCAAGCCCGAAAGCTAGCGGGATTCCAAGAGACCCAGTACTTC
v_gene: TRBV27; d_gene: TRBD1; abundance: few; j_gene: TRBJ2-1; CDR3aa: CASSSWTGATSKSYNEQFF; CDR3nt: TGTGCCAGCAGTTCCTGGACAGGGGCCACCAGTAAATCCTACAATGAGCAGTTCTTC
v_gene: TRBV4-1; d_gene: .; abundance: few; j_gene: TRBJ2-1; CDR3aa: CASSQAPLARMLVNMVF; CDR3nt: TGCGCCAGCAGCCAAGCGCCCTTAGCGAGGATGCTCGTTAATATGGTCTTC
v_gene: TRBV19; d_gene: TRBD2; abundance: few; j_gene: TRBJ2-3; CDR3aa: CASNGRAEADTQYF; CDR3nt: TGTGCCAGTAATGGGAGGGCCGAAGCAGATACGCAGTATTTT
v_gene: TRBV15; d_gene: .; abundance: once; j_gene: TRBJ2-1; CDR3aa: CATSVWGDGSYNEQFF; CDR3nt: TGTGCCACCAGCGTCTGGGGAGACGGCTCCTACAATGAGCAGTTCTTC
v_gene: TRBV30; d_gene: .; abundance: few; j_gene: TRBJ1-2; CDR3aa: CAWSVGYYGYTF; CDR3nt: TGTGCCTGGAGTGTGGGGTACTATGGCTACACCTTC
v_gene: TRBV13; d_gene: TRBD2; abundance: .; j_gene: TRBJ2-1; CDR3aa: CASSLLGLADYNEQFF; CDR3nt: TGTGCCAGCAGCTTACTGGGACTAGCGGACTACAATGAGCAGTTCTTC
v_gene: TRBV9; d_gene: .; abundance: .; j_gene: TRBJ2-1; CDR3aa: CASSVVAGSHNEQFF; CDR3nt: TGTGCCAGCAGCGTAGTGGCAGGGAGTCACAATGAGCAGTTCTTC
v_gene: TRBV7-2; d_gene: .; abundance: few; j_gene: TRBJ2-7; CDR3aa: CASSLVGREQYF; CDR3nt: TGTGCCAGCAGCTTAGTCGGCCGGGAGCAGTACTTC
v_gene: TRBV5-1; d_gene: TRBD2; abundance: .; j_gene: TRBJ2-1; CDR3aa: CASSWGGSSYNEQFF; CDR3nt: TGCGCCAGCAGCTGGGGAGGGAGCTCCTACAATGAGCAGTTCTTC
v_gene: TRBV5-5; d_gene: .; abundance: .; j_gene: TRBJ2-1; CDR3aa: CASSLAVDLSYNEQFF; CDR3nt: TGTGCCAGCAGCTTGGCCGTGGACCTCTCCTACAATGAGCAGTTCTTC
v_gene: TRBV9; d_gene: .; abundance: .; j_gene: TRBJ2-5; CDR3aa: CASSVAGEQETQYF; CDR3nt: TGTGCCAGCAGCGTAGCGGGGGAGCAAGAGACCCAGTACTTC
v_gene: TRBV7-8; d_gene: .; abundance: few; j_gene: TRBJ2-3; CDR3aa: CASSSRPTSTDTQYF; CDR3nt: TGTGCCAGCAGCTCTAGGCCAACTAGCACAGATACGCAGTATTTT
v_gene: TRBV29-1; d_gene: TRBD1; abundance: .; j_gene: TRBJ2-1; CDR3aa: CSVSRDSYNEQFF; CDR3nt: TGCAGCGTTAGCAGGGACAGTTACAATGAGCAGTTCTTC
v_gene: TRBV28; d_gene: .; abundance: few; j_gene: TRBJ2-3; CDR3aa: CASSLFGTGGRRTDTQYF; CDR3nt: TGTGCCAGCAGTTTATTTGGCACAGGAGGGAGGCGGACAGATACGCAGTATTTT